Listed here are 15 T cell receptor beta chains from one sample, sequenced in a study of control samples from healthy donors and cancer patients (TCRdb year 2020). Receptors were amplified or captured by the immunoSEQ multiplex PCR assay. TCRdb's version of the immuneACCESS table is confined to in-frame rearrangements and falls short of the full clone set. An unresolved V gene accounts for under half of the shortfall where checked; the remainder is of unknown origin. Present in this sample are 200,000 or so clones, around 94% of which were seen just once. The top ten hold 1.5% of the sample. Sequenced sample: blood. The source of these receptors is a man aged 45-60 years in good health.

The chain links TRBV28 to TRBJ1-4; 7 nucleotides align to TRBD1. This CDR3 comprises 15 residues. Germline-derived CDR1 and CDR2 are MDHEN and SYDVKM. Trimming took 7 bases from V and 5 from J; bases not matched to a gene: 10. CDR3: CASINRGGGNEKLFF. DNA of the CDR3: TGTGCCAGCATCAACAGGGGAGGGGGGAATGAAAAACTGTTTTTT.

The chain recombines TRBV7-9 with TRBJ2-3; D perhaps matches TRBD1 (8 bases). The CDR3 has 17 amino acids. CDR1 and CDR2 (germline): SEHNR, FQNEAQ (reference sequence). The ends were cut back, 6 bases at V and 0 bases at J, with 19 bases in the middle. The CDR3 DNA sequence: TGTGCCAGCAGAAAACTCGGGGGGACAGGAAGCACAGATACGCAGTATTTT. It encodes CASRKLGGTGSTDTQYF.

This clone was seen a single time. The chain couples TRBV5-1 to TRBJ1-3; D not certain. The CDR3 is 16 residues long. CDR1 SGHRS and CDR2 YFSETQ come from the germline V gene. Trimming shortened V by 2 bases and J by 4 bases, and 16 bases separated the two germline ends. CDR3 sequence reads: CASSLDVSGTGNTIYF. The CDR3 DNA is TGCGCCAGCAGCTTAGACGTGTCTGGTACGGGAAACACCATATATTTT.

The CDR3 DNA sequence: TGTGCCAGCAGTCTCGACGGAGGTAATGAAAAACTGTTTTTT. This translates into CASSLDGGNEKLFF. The chain links TRBV28 to TRBJ1-4, with D uncertain. The CDR3 loop spans 14 amino acids. Germline values: CDR1 MDHEN, CDR2 SYDVKM. V gave up 5 bases and J gave up 4 bases, with 11 bases separating them.

The chain links TRBV5-4 to TRBJ2-5; either TRBD1 or TRBD2 may fit D (5 bases each). The CDR3 is made up of 14 amino acids. From germline, CDR1 is SGHNT and CDR2 YYREEE (reference sequence). Trimming pared 4 bases from V and 2 bases from J, leaving 12 bases between. The CDR3 DNA is TGTGCCAGCAGCCGGGGACGGCCGCAAGAGACCCAGTACTTC. This encodes CASSRGRPQETQYF.

The V call is TRBV24-1, the J call TRBJ2-5; D possibly corresponds to TRBD1 (5 bases). There are 16 residues in the CDR3. Germline loops: CDR1 KGHDR, CDR2 SFDVKD. V shed 0 bases and J shed 4 bases, with 14 bases lying between them. CDR3 sequence: CATSDLGRGRGETQYF. The CDR3 nucleotides are TGTGCCACCAGTGATTTGGGTAGGGGAAGGGGAGAGACCCAGTACTTC.

The genes are TRBV7-9 and TRBJ2-7, with D perhaps matching TRBD2 (5 bases). The CDR3 consists of 14 residues. Germline CDR1 is SEHNR and CDR2 is FQNEAQ (reference sequence). V was pared by 3 bases and J by 5 bases, with 14 bases between. CDR3 sequence: CASSLVSRGDEQYF. The CDR3 DNA follows: TGTGCCAGCAGCTTGGTCTCCCGGGGTGACGAGCAGTACTTC.

The CDR3 is CASSFGTGISYEQYV. The CDR3 coding sequence is TGTGCCAGCAGCTTCGGGACAGGTATCTCCTACGAGCAGTACGTC. The gene calls are TRBV5-6 and TRBJ2-7; TRBD1 agrees at 8 bases. The CDR3 extends over 15 amino acids. Germline values: CDR1 SGHDT, CDR2 YYEEEE. V shed 2 bases and J 0 bases; nucleotides not matched to a gene: 4.

This sequence joins TRBV2 and TRBJ1-4; 7 nucleotides agree with TRBD1. Per the germline V gene, CDR1 is SNHLY and CDR2 is FYNNEI. This CDR3 comprises 14 residues. V dropped 6 bases and J dropped 11; count of bases not matched to a gene: 12. The CDR3 reads CASRETGLVGKLFF. In DNA form, the CDR3 reads TGTGCCAGCAGAGAGACAGGGTTGGTGGGGAAACTGTTTTTT.

The chain links TRBV5-4 to TRBJ2-7, with 8 bases lining up with TRBD2. V was clipped by 5 bases and J by 2 bases; unmatched bases: 9. The CDR3 extends over 15 amino acids. Germline CDR1 is SGHNT and CDR2 is YYREEE (reference sequence). CDR3 protein: CASSLPAGGTYEQYF. The CDR3 DNA reads as TGTGCCAGCAGTCTTCCCGCGGGGGGTACCTACGAGCAGTACTTC.

J is TRBJ1-5 and V is TRBV30; D ambiguous. Trimming shortened V by 2 bases and J by 0 bases, and 8 bases separated the two germline ends. The CDR3 covers 14 residues. Per germline, CDR1 GTSNPN and CDR2 SVGIG (reference sequence). The chain's CDR3 is CAWSPGYSNQPQHF. The CDR3, as DNA: TGTGCCTGGAGTCCCGGCTATAGCAATCAGCCCCAGCATTTT.

The chain links TRBV3-1 (or the pseudogene TRBV3-2) to TRBJ1-2; D uncertain. CDR3 length equals 13 residues. Germline assignment: CDR1 LGHDT and CDR2 YNNKEL (reference sequence). Trimming stripped 2 bases from V and 7 bases from J, with 11 bases between. The CDR3 loop reads CASSQRERTGYTF. In DNA form, the CDR3 reads TGTGCCAGCAGCCAAAGGGAAAGGACTGGCTACACCTTC.

The chain uses TRBV28 and TRBJ2-7; 11 positions agree with TRBD2. Germline V CDR1 and CDR2: MDHEN, SYDVKM. The CDR3 is 15 amino acids. Trimming cost V 3 bases and J 4 bases; bases outside gene matches: 5. The CDR3 DNA is TGTGCCAGCAGTTTTAGCGGGGGGGCGCGGTACGAGCAGTACTTC. Translated: CASSFSGGARYEQYF.

The chain has TRBV3-1 (or the pseudogene TRBV3-2) and TRBJ2-1; the D is unclear. CDR3 length: 13 residues. Germline CDR1 LGHDT, CDR2 YNNKEL (reference sequence). The V end lost 1 base, the J end lost 6 bases, and 7 bases lay between the germline ends. The CDR3 DNA follows: TGTGCCAGCAGCCAAGGGCTTATCAATGAGCAGTTCTTC. It codes for CASSQGLINEQFF.

The chain carries TRBV6-1 and TRBJ1-4, with TRBD1 as a possible D gene (6 bases). CDR1 and CDR2 (germline): MNHNS, SASEGT. The CDR3 spans 15 residues. Trimming removed 1 base from V and 4 bases from J, with 10 bases in between. This CDR3 is CASSEGRGVNEKLFF. The CDR3 DNA is TGTGCCAGCAGTGAAGGGAGGGGGGTTAATGAAAAACTGTTTTTT.